The T cell receptor (beta chain) under discussion was sequenced for a study of OX40 agonist ivuxolimab in advanced cancers. This table comes from immunoSEQ multiplex PCR, and its TCRdb copy is limited to in-frame clones, with some not included. This sample yields about 66,000 clones, of which about 90% are seen a single time; 11% to 15% belongs to the top ten. The study sampled blood at baseline, cycle 4 day 1, and cycle 7 day 1. The CDR3 consists of 14 residues. The V gene end was trimmed by 3 bases and the J gene end by 4 bases; junction bases not matched to a gene: 5. Germline loops: CDR1 SGHRS, CDR2 YFSETQ.

This TCR was sampled from an adult with an advanced solid tumor such as melanoma, head and neck, liver or kidney cancer. Sample: CD4+ or CD8+ T cells sorted from blood, taken in a trial of the OX40 agonist ivuxolimab. The chain is built from TRBV5-1 and TRBJ1-1; 8 bases are shared with TRBD1. The CDR3 loop reads CASSYGQGGTEAFF. Here the CDR3 DNA reads TGCGCCAGCAGCTACGGACAGGGAGGCACTGAAGCTTTCTTT.